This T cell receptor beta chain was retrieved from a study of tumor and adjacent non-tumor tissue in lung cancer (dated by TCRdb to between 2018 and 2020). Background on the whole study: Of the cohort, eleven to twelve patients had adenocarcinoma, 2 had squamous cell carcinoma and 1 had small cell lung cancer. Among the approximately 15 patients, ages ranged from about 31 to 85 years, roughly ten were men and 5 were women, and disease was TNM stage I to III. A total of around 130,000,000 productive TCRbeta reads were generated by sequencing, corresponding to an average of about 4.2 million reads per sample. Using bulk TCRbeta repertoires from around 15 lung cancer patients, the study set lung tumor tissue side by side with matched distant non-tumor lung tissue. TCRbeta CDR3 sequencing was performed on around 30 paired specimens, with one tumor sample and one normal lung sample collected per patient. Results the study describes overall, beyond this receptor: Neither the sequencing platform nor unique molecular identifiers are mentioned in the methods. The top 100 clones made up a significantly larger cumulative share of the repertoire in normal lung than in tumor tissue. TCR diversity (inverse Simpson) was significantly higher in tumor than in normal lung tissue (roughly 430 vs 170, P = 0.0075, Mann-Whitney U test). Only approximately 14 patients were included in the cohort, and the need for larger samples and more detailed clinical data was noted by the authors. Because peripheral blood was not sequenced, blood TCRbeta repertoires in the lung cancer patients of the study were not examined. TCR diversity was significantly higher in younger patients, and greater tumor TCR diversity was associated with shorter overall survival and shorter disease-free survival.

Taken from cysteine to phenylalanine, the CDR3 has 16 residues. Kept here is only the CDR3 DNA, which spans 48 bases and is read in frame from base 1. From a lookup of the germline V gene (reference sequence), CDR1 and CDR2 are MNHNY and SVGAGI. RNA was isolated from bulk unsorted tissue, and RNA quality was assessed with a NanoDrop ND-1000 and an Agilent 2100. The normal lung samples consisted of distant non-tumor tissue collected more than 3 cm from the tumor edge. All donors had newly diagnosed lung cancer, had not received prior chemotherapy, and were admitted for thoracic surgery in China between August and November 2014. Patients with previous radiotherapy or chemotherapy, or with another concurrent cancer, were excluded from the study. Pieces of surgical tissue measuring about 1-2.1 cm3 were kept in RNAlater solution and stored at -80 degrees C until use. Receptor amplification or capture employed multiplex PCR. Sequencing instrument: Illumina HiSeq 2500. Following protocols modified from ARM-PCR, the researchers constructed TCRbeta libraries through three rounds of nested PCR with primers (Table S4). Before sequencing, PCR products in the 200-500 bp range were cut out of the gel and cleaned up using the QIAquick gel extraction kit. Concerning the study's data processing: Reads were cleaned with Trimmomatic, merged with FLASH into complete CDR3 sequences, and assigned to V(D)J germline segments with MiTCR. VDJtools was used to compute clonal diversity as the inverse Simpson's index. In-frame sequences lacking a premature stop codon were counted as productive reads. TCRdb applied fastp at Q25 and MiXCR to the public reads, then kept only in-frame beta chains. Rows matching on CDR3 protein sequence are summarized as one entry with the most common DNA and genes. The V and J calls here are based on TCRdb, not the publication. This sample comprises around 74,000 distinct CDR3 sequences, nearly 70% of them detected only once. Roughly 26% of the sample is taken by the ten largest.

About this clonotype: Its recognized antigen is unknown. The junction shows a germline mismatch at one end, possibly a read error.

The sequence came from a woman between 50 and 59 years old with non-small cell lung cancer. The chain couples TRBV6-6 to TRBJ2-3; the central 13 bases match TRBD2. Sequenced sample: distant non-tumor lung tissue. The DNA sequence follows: TGTGCCAGCAGTTACAGCGGACTAGCGGGAGTTGATACGCTGTATTTT. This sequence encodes CASSYSGLAGVDTLYF.